The T cell receptor (beta chain) under discussion was sequenced for a study of human T cells and chemical hapten exposure. This clonotype was observed a handful of times. A read error may produce the germline difference seen at one junction end. The CDR3 is 12 residues long. Germline-derived CDR1 and CDR2 are DFQATT and SNEGSKA (reference sequence). Time point given: patch test 1, 2 weeks after DPC sensitization. Noted treatment: therapeutic diphenylcyclopropenone sensitization with weekly scalp DPC. TCRdb used MiXCR to reprocess the RACE reads, holding one entry per CDR3 protein. Here the sample spans 300,000 to 450,000 distinct CDR3 sequences, approximately 5.1% being singletons.

The rearrangement joins TRBV20-1 to TRBJ2-7; TRBD2 matches at 11 bases. The sample was whole blood, taken in connection with sensitization to the hapten diphenylcyclopropenone (DPC). The origin of this receptor is a woman aged 45-59 years with alopecia areata. Some clones in this sample may be carry-over from other donors' samples. For the CDR3, the DNA is TGCAGTGCTAGCCTTACTAGCGGGAGTCCCCTATTC. It encodes CSASLTSGSPLF.